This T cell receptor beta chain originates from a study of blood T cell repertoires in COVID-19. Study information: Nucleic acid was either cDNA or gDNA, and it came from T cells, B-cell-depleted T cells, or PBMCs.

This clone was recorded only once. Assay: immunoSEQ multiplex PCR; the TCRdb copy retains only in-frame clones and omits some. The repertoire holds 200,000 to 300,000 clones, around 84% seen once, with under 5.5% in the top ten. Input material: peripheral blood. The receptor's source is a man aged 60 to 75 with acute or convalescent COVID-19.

CDR3 DNA sequence: TGTGCCAGCAGCGTAGCCCCCCAGCGGGGGGCCCAGGAGTTCTTC. Translated, it gives CASSVAPQRGAQEFF. The chain links TRBV9 to TRBJ2-1, with TRBD2 matching over 9 bases. Germline loops: CDR1 SGDLS, CDR2 YYNGEE. Unmatched junction bases numbered 12, after V lost 0 bases and J lost 14 bases. CDR3 length equals 15 residues.